The sequence of this T cell receptor beta chain was determined in a study of T cell repertoires in cytomegalovirus infection. General observations from the study: Dominant in the ex vivo response were TCR beta clonotypes restricted by HLA-C and specific for CMV.

TCRdb reprocessed the reads via MiXCR and lists one record per CDR3 protein. Here the sample spans about half a million distinct CDR3 sequences, roughly a third being singletons. This clonotype has just a few counts. The antigen is unknown. CDR3 size: 14 residues. From germline, CDR1 is MNHEY and CDR2 SVGEGT. V was pared by 7 bases and J by 5 bases, with 15 bases between. Material: cultured PBMCs, obtained from culture after CMV antigen stimulation. This chain uses TRBV6-2 or TRBV6-3 with TRBJ1-5; D unclear. The receptor was derived from a human donor in good health (CMV status not recorded). Some clones in this sample may be carry-over from other donors' samples. CDR3 bases: TGTGCCAGCAACCTACAAGGAGGACATCAGCCCCAGCATTTT. Amino acids: CASNLQGGHQPQHF.